This TCR beta chain was sequenced during a study of graft-versus-host responses after intestinal transplantation. The CDR3 contains 13 residues. Per the germline V gene, CDR1 is MGHDK and CDR2 is SYGVNS. Trimming left V 8 bases short and J 3 bases short, with 14 bases between. TCRdb's copy holds only in-frame clones and misses some; the assay was immunoSEQ multiplex PCR. The table lists about 23,000 clones, 90% to 95% of them singletons. About this clone: Antigen specificity is unknown.

Study-wide points: After transplant, early declines in HvG clones were associated with peak levels of circulating GvH clones. High graft-versus-host to host-versus-graft clonal ratios were found in allografts of patients who had graft-donor T cell macrochimerism.

Sample: PBMCs, taken 38 to 40 days after intestinal transplant. This sequence originates from a human patient who received an intestinal transplant, so some T cells may come from the graft donor. V usage is TRBV25-1 and J usage is TRBJ2-7, with TRBD2 as a possible D gene (6 bases). This chain's CDR3 is CASVRDSLYEQYF. In nucleotides, the CDR3 is TGTGCCAGCGTCCGGGACTCCCTCTACGAGCAGTACTTC.